Each of the 27 T cell receptor beta chains below was sequenced from the same sample in a study of OX40 agonist ivuxolimab in advanced cancers. Only in-frame clones appear in the TCRdb table, and some are missing; sequencing was by immunoSEQ multiplex PCR. This table holds about 64,000 clones, approximately 86% found once. This material consisted of CD4+ or CD8+ T cells sorted from blood, taken in a trial of the OX40 agonist ivuxolimab. The source is an adult with an advanced solid tumor such as melanoma, head and neck, liver or kidney cancer.

The chain joins TRBV19 to TRBJ2-5; D is uncertain. The germline V gene encodes CDR1 LNHDA and CDR2 SQIVND (reference sequence). The length of the CDR3 is 13 residues. V was pared by 2 bases and J by 5 bases, with 9 bases between. The CDR3 region has the DNA TGTGCCAGTAGTATACGGGCCTTTGAGACCCAGTACTTC. Protein sequence: CASSIRAFETQYF.

The rearrangement links TRBV11-1 to TRBJ2-1; the D is unclear. V shed 5 bases and J shed 5 bases, with 13 bases lying between them. The CDR3 covers 14 residues. The germline V gene encodes CDR1 SGHAT and CDR2 FQDESV (reference sequence). The CDR3 DNA sequence: TGTGCCAGCAGCCGCGCGAGTGGGGACAATGAGCAGTTCTTC. Protein: CASSRASGDNEQFF.

The V call is TRBV6-5, the J call TRBJ1-1; D is ambiguous. Germline loops: CDR1 MNHEY, CDR2 SVGAGI. This CDR3 has 14 amino acids. V was shortened by 7 bases and J by 0 bases, with 12 bases between the two germline ends. The CDR3 spells CASNGGIMNTEAFF. The CDR3 nucleotides are TGTGCCAGCAACGGCGGGATCATGAACACTGAAGCTTTCTTT.

The chain combines TRBV27 with TRBJ2-7; 11 bases match TRBD2. Trimming cost V 2 bases and J 5 bases; bases outside gene matches: 8. The CDR3 runs to 16 residues. Per germline, CDR1 MNHEY and CDR2 SMNVEV (reference sequence). CDR3 in DNA: TGTGCCAGCAGTTTAAATCGACTAGCGGGAAGCCACGAGCAGTACTTC. It encodes CASSLNRLAGSHEQYF.

The V call is TRBV2, the J call TRBJ1-5; TRBD1 aligns across 7 bases. Germline CDR1 and CDR2: SNHLY and FYNNEI. V lost 8 bases to trimming and J lost 4 bases; unmatched junction nucleotides: 5. This CDR3 is built from 13 residues. CDR3 bases: TGTGCCAGCCGGGACAGAACTAATCAGCCCCAGCATTTT. Amino acids: CASRDRTNQPQHF.

The chain is built from TRBV5-4 and TRBJ2-3; tentatively, D is TRBD2 (6 bases). The germline V gene has CDR1 SGHNT and CDR2 YYREEE (reference sequence). V was shortened by 4 bases and J by 6 bases, with 18 bases between the two germline ends. The CDR3 runs 15 residues. The CDR3 reads CASSRTGLPPDTQYF. The CDR3 DNA reads TGTGCCAGCAGCCGCACGGGACTCCCACCCGATACGCAGTATTTT.

V is TRBV7-3 and J is TRBJ1-1; 10 nucleotides line up with TRBD1. With 1 base clipped from V and 6 bases from J, the junction kept 2 bases outside the gene matches. Germline CDR1 reads SGHTA; CDR2 reads FQGTGA. This CDR3 spans 14 amino acids. The CDR3 loop reads CASSLIGQGAEAFF. In DNA form, the CDR3 reads TGTGCCAGCAGCTTAATAGGACAGGGGGCTGAAGCTTTCTTT.

V and J are TRBV6-1 and TRBJ2-5, with D possibly called TRBD1 or TRBD2 (6 bases each). The V end lost 7 bases, the J end lost 5 bases, and 14 bases lay between the germline ends. Germline V lookup: CDR1 MNHNS, CDR2 SASEGT. This CDR3 has 13 residues. The DNA for the CDR3 is TGTGCCAGCATTCCCGGAGGGGGGGAGACCCAGTACTTC. This sequence encodes CASIPGGGETQYF.

The V gene is TRBV6-1, the J gene TRBJ2-7; D remains ambiguous. The V and J ends lost 2 bases and 2 bases respectively, with 10 bases between them. Looked up from germline, CDR1 is MNHNS and CDR2 is SASEGT. The CDR3 spans 14 residues. The CDR3 DNA sequence: TGTGCCAGCAGTGAAAACCAGGATACCTACGAGCAGTACTTC. This codes for CASSENQDTYEQYF.

The chain joins TRBV6-4 to TRBJ2-3; D not certain. CDR3 length: 13 residues. The V gene lost 2 bases and the J gene lost 1 base, with 4 bases spanning the gap. CDR1 is MRHNA, CDR2 SNTAGT, per germline. This chain's CDR3 is CASSDRGTDTQYF. DNA for the CDR3: TGTGCCAGCAGTGACCGCGGCACAGATACGCAGTATTTT.

The chain combines TRBV18 with TRBJ2-4; D is unclear. The CDR3 sequence is 16 residues long. Trimming took off 0 bases at V and 0 bases at J, with 9 bases between the two ends. CDR1 is KGHSH, CDR2 LQKENI, per germline. CDR3 loop: CASSPPSSLAKNIQYF. DNA for the CDR3: TGTGCCAGCTCACCACCGAGTAGCTTAGCCAAAAACATTCAGTACTTC. Together with reference TRBV18 and TRBJ2-4, the CDR3 gives the full variable domain: NAGVMQNPRHLVRRRGQEARLRCSPMKGHSHVYWYRQLPEEGLKFMVYLQKENIIDESGMPKERFSAEFPKEGPSILRIQQVVRGDSAAYFCASSPPSSLAKNIQYFGAGTRLSVL.

The V call is TRBV2, the J call TRBJ2-7; D remains ambiguous. V lost 7 bases to trimming and J lost 3 bases, with 13 bases between them. This CDR3 has 13 residues. Germline V lookup: CDR1 SNHLY, CDR2 FYNNEI. CDR3 amino acids: CASKYETYYEQYF. In nucleotides, the CDR3 is TGTGCCAGCAAATACGAGACATACTACGAGCAGTACTTC.

The chain joins TRBV19 to TRBJ2-7, with D perhaps TRBD2 (6 bases). The CDR3 contains 15 residues. Looked up from germline, CDR1 is LNHDA and CDR2 is SQIVND (reference sequence). V was trimmed by 4 bases and J by 5 bases, leaving 18 bases between them. The CDR3 nucleotides are TGTGCCAGTAGTAGCGGCGGGGCGGGTGCCGACGAGCAGTACTTC. Amino acids: CASSSGGAGADEQYF.

This chain links TRBV16 with TRBJ1-3; D gene unclear. The CDR3 spans 16 residues. CDR1 and CDR2 from the germline V gene are KGHSY and FQNENV. V lost 0 bases, J lost 0 bases, and 9 bases lay in between. Here the CDR3 DNA reads TGTGCCAGCAGCCAATCTCTGGGCAACTCTGGAAACACCATATATTTT. This translates into CASSQSLGNSGNTIYF.

The V gene is TRBV19, the J gene TRBJ1-5; the D is unclear. Per germline, CDR1 LNHDA and CDR2 SQIVND (reference sequence). Trimming removed 7 bases from V and 1 base from J, with 11 bases in between. The CDR3 runs to 14 residues. The CDR3 sequence is CASTRGGSNQPQHF. The CDR3 nucleotides read TGTGCCAGTACCCGAGGCGGGAGCAATCAGCCCCAGCATTTT.

The V and J genes are TRBV5-1 and TRBJ2-7; 11 nucleotides line up with TRBD2. The V gene's germline CDR1 is SGHRS and CDR2 YFSETQ. After removal of 0 bases from V and 1 base from J, the junction contained 9 bases not matched to a gene. This CDR3 has 18 amino acids. The CDR3: CASSLVASGRLISYEQYF. Here the CDR3 DNA reads TGCGCCAGCAGCTTGGTCGCTAGCGGGAGGCTTATTTCCTACGAGCAGTACTTC.

The V gene is TRBV6-1, the J gene TRBJ1-1; D call uncertain. V was cut by 5 bases and J by 1 base, with 8 bases left in between. This CDR3 has 13 amino acids. Germline loops: CDR1 MNHNS, CDR2 SASEGT. The CDR3 coding sequence is TGTGCCAGCAGTTATGTTTCGAACACTGAAGCTTTCTTT. It codes for CASSYVSNTEAFF.

There are a few counts of this clone. J is TRBJ2-1 and V is TRBV6-5, with no clear D. The CDR3 consists of 14 residues. V lost 2 bases, J lost 2 bases, and 7 bases lay in between. Germline V gives CDR1 MNHEY, CDR2 SVGAGI. Here the CDR3 reads CASSYRSTYNEQFF. The CDR3 DNA is TGTGCCAGCAGTTACCGAAGCACCTACAATGAGCAGTTCTTC.

The V call is TRBV5-4, the J call TRBJ2-1; no clear D. This CDR3 is built from 12 residues. Trimming took off 6 bases at V and 9 bases at J, with 13 bases between the two ends. Germline CDR1 is SGHNT and CDR2 is YYREEE (reference sequence). The CDR3 is CASTTSRGEQFF. The CDR3 nucleotides are TGTGCCAGCACTACATCAAGAGGTGAGCAGTTCTTC.

With respect to this clone: An end of the junction differs from the germline gene, which may be a read error. This chain connects TRBV6-5 to TRBJ2-7, with 7 positions matching TRBD2. The CDR3 covers 14 residues. The germline V gene has CDR1 MNHEY and CDR2 SVGAGI. The CDR3 reads CASSYSNGGSPLKF. The CDR3 nucleotides are TGTGCCAGCAGTTACTCGAATGGCGGGAGTCCCCTTAAGTTC.

The chain uses TRBV6-6 and TRBJ1-1; weak D call: TRBD1 (5 bases). Germline loops: CDR1 MNHNY, CDR2 SVGAGI (reference sequence). The CDR3 has 15 amino acids. The ends were cut back, 6 bases at V and 5 bases at J, with 19 bases in the middle. CDR3 coding DNA: TGTGCCAGCAGACAAGCTTCGGGGGGATATACTGAAGCTTTCTTT. Its protein is CASRQASGGYTEAFF.

The chain has TRBV29-1 and TRBJ1-2; TRBD1 matches 8 bases. The CDR3 consists of 14 residues. Losses at the gene ends were 1 base for V and 8 bases for J; bases not matched to a gene: 9. Germline values: CDR1 SQVTM, CDR2 ANQGSEA. CDR3 coding DNA: TGCAGCGTTGAAGCCCAGGACAGGGTTAAAGGCTACACCTTC. As protein: CSVEAQDRVKGYTF.

This chain connects TRBV18 to TRBJ1-1, with D possibly TRBD1 on 5 matching bases. V lost 6 bases and J lost 3, with 14 bases in between. Germline-derived CDR1 and CDR2 are KGHSH and LQKENI. The CDR3 runs 14 residues. This chain's CDR3 is CASSPWDRDTEAFF. DNA for the CDR3: TGTGCCAGCTCGCCTTGGGACCGTGACACTGAAGCTTTCTTT.

A few counts support this clone. As DNA, the CDR3 is TGTGCCAGTAGGGCCCCGAGTCCCAATCAGCCCCAGCATTTT. Its protein is CASRAPSPNQPQHF. The chain employs TRBV19 and TRBJ1-5; D remains ambiguous. The ends were cut back, 6 bases at V and 3 bases at J, with 12 bases in the middle. The CDR3 length is 14 residues. Germline CDR1 is LNHDA and CDR2 is SQIVND (reference sequence).

This clone was detected only once. This chain connects TRBV27 to TRBJ2-5; 9 bases agree with TRBD1. J lost 4 bases, V lost 4 bases, and 7 bases had no gene match. Germline lookup yields CDR1 MNHEY and CDR2 SMNVEV (reference sequence). The CDR3 is 15 residues long. The chain's CDR3 is CASSSYRGLGETQYF. CDR3 in DNA: TGTGCCAGCAGTTCTTACAGGGGGCTAGGAGAGACCCAGTACTTC.

This clone was observed once. This chain connects TRBV19 to TRBJ1-5; D gene ambiguous. V was cut by 2 bases and J by 1 base, with 9 bases left in between. From germline, CDR1 is LNHDA and CDR2 SQIVND (reference sequence). CDR3 length equals 15 residues. The CDR3: CASSIYLGSNQPQHF. The CDR3 nucleotides read TGTGCCAGTAGTATATATTTGGGGAGCAATCAGCCCCAGCATTTT.

This rearrangement joins TRBV2 to TRBJ2-2, with 12 bases matching TRBD1. V lost 6 bases, J lost 6 bases, and 8 bases stayed unmatched. In germline, CDR1 is SNHLY, CDR2 FYNNEI. The CDR3 extends over 16 amino acids. The CDR3 bases are TGTGCCAGCAGCCCGCGGGACAGGGGGCGGTCCGGGGAGCTGTTTTTT. This gives the protein CASSPRDRGRSGELFF.